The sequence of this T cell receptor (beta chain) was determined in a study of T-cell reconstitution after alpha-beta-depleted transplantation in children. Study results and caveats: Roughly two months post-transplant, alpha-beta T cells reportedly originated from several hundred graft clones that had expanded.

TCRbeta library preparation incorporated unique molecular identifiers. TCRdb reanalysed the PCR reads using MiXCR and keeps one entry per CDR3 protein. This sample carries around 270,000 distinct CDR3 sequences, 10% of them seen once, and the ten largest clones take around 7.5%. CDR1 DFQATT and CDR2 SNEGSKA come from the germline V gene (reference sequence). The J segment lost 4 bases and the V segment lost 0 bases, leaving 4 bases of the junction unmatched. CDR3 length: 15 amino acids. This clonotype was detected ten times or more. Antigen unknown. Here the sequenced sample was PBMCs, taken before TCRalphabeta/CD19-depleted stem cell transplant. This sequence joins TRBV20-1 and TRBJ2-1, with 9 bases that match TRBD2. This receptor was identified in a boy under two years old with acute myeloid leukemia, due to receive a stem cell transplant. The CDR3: CSARDSLAGYNEQFF. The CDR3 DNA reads TGCAGTGCTAGAGATAGCCTAGCGGGGTACAATGAGCAGTTCTTC.